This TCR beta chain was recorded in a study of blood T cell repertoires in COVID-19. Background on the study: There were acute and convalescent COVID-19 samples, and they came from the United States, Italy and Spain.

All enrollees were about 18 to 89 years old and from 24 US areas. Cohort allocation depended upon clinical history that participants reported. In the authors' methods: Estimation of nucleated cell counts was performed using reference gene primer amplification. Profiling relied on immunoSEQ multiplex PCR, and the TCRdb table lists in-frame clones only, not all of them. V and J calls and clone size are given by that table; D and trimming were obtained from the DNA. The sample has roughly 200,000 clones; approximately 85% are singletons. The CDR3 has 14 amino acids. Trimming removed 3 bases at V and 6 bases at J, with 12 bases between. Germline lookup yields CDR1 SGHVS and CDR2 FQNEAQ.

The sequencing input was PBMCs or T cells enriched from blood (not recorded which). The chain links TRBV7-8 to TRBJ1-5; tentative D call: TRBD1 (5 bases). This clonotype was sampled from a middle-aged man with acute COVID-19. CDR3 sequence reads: CASSLSGPGQPQHF. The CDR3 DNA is TGTGCCAGCAGCTTGTCAGGGCCAGGTCAGCCCCAGCATTTT.